This section outlines one TCR beta chain sequence together with its context. The antigen is not known. These data belong to a study of T cell repertoires in cytomegalovirus infection. Study-wide findings and caveats: In two of eight donors, the top clonotype was HLA-C-restricted CMV-specific. The cumulative frequency of public TCR beta families distinguished individuals who carried CMV together with the relevant HLA.

This CDR3 has 14 amino acids. CDR1 and CDR2 (germline): DFQATT, SNEGSKA (reference sequence). Trimming cost V 6 bases and J 1 base, with 16 bases left between them. One entry per CDR3 protein, called by TCRdb with MiXCR from the reads. Of 450,000 to 650,000 distinct CDR3 sequences listed, about 30% were seen once; the top ten hold approximately 13%. This chain joins TRBV20-1 and TRBJ2-7; D is perhaps TRBD1 (6 bases). The sequencing sample was made of PBMCs. The sequence was obtained from a human donor in good health (CMV status not recorded). Some clones in this sample may be carry-over from other donors' samples. The CDR3 loop reads CSATWGQTSYEQYF. DNA of the CDR3: TGCAGTGCCACATGGGGGCAGACGTCCTACGAGCAGTACTTC.